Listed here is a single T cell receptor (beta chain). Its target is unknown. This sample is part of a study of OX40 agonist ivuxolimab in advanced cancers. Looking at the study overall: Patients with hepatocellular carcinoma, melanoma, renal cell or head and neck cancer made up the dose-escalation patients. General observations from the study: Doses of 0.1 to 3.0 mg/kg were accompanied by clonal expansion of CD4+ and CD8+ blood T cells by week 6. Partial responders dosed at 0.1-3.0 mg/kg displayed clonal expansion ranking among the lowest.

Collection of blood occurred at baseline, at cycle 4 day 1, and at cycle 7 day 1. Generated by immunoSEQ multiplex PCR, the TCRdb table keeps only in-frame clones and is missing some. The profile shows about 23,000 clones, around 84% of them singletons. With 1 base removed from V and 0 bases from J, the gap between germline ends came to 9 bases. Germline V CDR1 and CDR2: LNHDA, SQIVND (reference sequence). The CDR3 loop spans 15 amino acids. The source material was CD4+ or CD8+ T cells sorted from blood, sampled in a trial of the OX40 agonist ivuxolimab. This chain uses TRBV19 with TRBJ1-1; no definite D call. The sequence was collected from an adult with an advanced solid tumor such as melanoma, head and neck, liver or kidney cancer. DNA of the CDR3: TGTGCCAGTAGTATAGTACGGGAATTGAACACTGAAGCTTTCTTT. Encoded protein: CASSIVRELNTEAFF.